The clone carrying this T cell receptor (beta chain) has ten or more counts. Patients were ineligible given autoimmune disease history or systemic immunosuppression. TCRdb's table, derived via immunoSEQ multiplex PCR, lists solely in-frame clones and lacks some. The data hold about 80,000 clones, with 80% to 90% observed a single time. V was shortened by 3 bases and J by 4 bases, with 21 bases between the two germline ends. This CDR3 is 17 amino acids long. The V gene's germline CDR1 is SGHAT and CDR2 FQNNGV. This specimen comes from a study of OX40 agonist ivuxolimab in advanced cancers. The gene calls are TRBV11-2 and TRBJ1-2; D is perhaps TRBD1 (5 bases). The receptor's source is an adult with an advanced solid tumor such as melanoma, head and neck, liver or kidney cancer. Sequencing used CD4+ or CD8+ T cells sorted from blood, obtained in a trial of the OX40 agonist ivuxolimab. The CDR3 sequence: CASSFGTPRGSGYGYTF. The CDR3 DNA reads as TGTGCCAGCAGCTTCGGGACCCCGAGGGGTTCGGGCTATGGCTACACCTTC.